The clone carrying this T cell receptor (beta chain) has only a few counts. TCR alpha and beta CDR3 regions were amplified from RNA using iRepertoire nested multiplex PCR. One-step reverse transcription and amplification started from approximately 100-400 ng of tissue mRNA or PBMC total RNA. From the multiplex PCR reads, TCRdb called clonotypes with MiXCR, one entry per CDR3 protein. The data hold fewer than 200,000 distinct CDR3 sequences, with approximately 30% observed a single time. The entry originates in a study of glioma-infiltrating T cells. From germline, CDR1 is SEHNR and CDR2 FQNEAQ (reference sequence). The trim removed 5 bases at V and 6 bases at J, leaving 10 bases unmatched. The CDR3 length is 16 residues.

Sequenced material: glioma tissue, nonneoplastic brain tissue, or PBMCs (not recorded which). The sequence derives from a human donor with low-grade glioma or glioblastoma, undergoing nonglioma brain surgery, or in good health (not recorded which). This chain connects TRBV7-9 to TRBJ2-1; 10 nucleotides match TRBD2. This CDR3 reads CASSPNYLAGGNEQFF. The CDR3 DNA reads as TGTGCCAGCAGCCCCAATTACTTAGCGGGAGGCAATGAGCAGTTCTTC.